This TCR beta chain was captured by sequencing in a study of blood T cell repertoires in COVID-19. Study in general: The United States, Italy and Spain provided the acute and convalescent COVID-19 samples. T cells, B-cell-depleted T cells, or PBMCs supplied cDNA or gDNA.

How the authors handled the data: Amplification of reference gene primers was used by the study to estimate nucleated cell counts. Profiled with immunoSEQ multiplex PCR; TCRdb holds only in-frame clones, not every one. V, J and clone size were drawn from that table, and D and trimming were deduced from the DNA. The sample includes approximately 120,000 clones, about 79% of them seen just once. This sequence was found in a woman aged 80 or older with active or convalescent COVID-19. The sequencing sample was made of peripheral blood.

In nucleotides, the CDR3 is TGTGCCAGCAGCGGCCACAGGGAAAATTCACCCCTCCACTTT. It encodes CASSGHRENSPLHF. This chain connects TRBV7-8 to TRBJ1-6, with D perhaps TRBD1 (6 bases). The germline gives CDR1 SGHVS, CDR2 FQNEAQ. The V gene lost 5 bases and the J gene lost 7 bases, with 12 bases spanning the gap. The CDR3 is 14 amino acids.